One sample yielded the 6 T cell receptor beta chains listed below, sequenced in a study of shared clonotypes between healthy human individuals. TCRdb's copy holds only in-frame clones and misses some; the assay was immunoSEQ multiplex PCR. This table has roughly 2 million clones, approximately 94% appearing once. Naive CD8 cells, CD45RO-negative and positively selected for CCR7, excluded terminally differentiated effector memory CD45RA+ cells. Source material: naive CD8+ T cells sorted from blood. The receptor set was obtained from a man aged 18-30 years in good health.

The J gene is TRBJ2-7, the V gene TRBV11-2, with 10 positions matching TRBD2. Per germline, CDR1 SGHAT and CDR2 FQNNGV. V lost 1 base to trimming and J lost 2 bases; unmatched junction nucleotides: 8. CDR3 length: 17 amino acids. The CDR3 coding sequence is TGTGCCAGCAGCTTAGTGCCTAGCGGGAGTATCCCCTACGAGCAGTACTTC. This encodes CASSLVPSGSIPYEQYF.

V gene TRBV5-4 combines with J gene TRBJ1-2, with 8 nucleotides matching TRBD1. V dropped 4 bases and J dropped 6; count of bases not matched to a gene: 2. Per the germline V gene, CDR1 is SGHNT and CDR2 is YYREEE (reference sequence). The CDR3 covers 12 residues. CDR3 amino acids: CASSPQGDGYTF. CDR3 DNA: TGTGCCAGCAGCCCACAGGGGGATGGCTACACCTTC.

The chain uses TRBV19 and TRBJ2-7; 8 bases match TRBD2. The CDR3 length is 15 residues. The germline V gene has CDR1 LNHDA and CDR2 SQIVND (reference sequence). The V segment lost 0 bases and the J segment 2 bases; nucleotides outside the gene matches: 3. The CDR3 region is CASSIEAGEAYEQYF. The CDR3 region has the DNA TGTGCCAGTAGTATAGAAGCGGGAGAGGCCTACGAGCAGTACTTC.

This clone came up once. This sample also contains other DNA sequences that code for the same CDR3. The chain joins TRBV5-6 to TRBJ1-2; D gene unclear. Germline V gene lookup returns CDR1 SGHDT and CDR2 YYEEEE. With 0 bases removed from V and 3 bases from J, the gap between germline ends came to 6 bases. This CDR3 comprises 13 residues. The DNA for the CDR3 is TGTGCCAGCAGCTTGGGGGAGTACTATGGCTACACCTTC. Encoded protein: CASSLGEYYGYTF.

The CDR3 spells CASGLVRAFF. The CDR3 bases are TGTGCTAGTGGTTTGGTACGAGCTTTCTTT. The J gene is TRBJ1-1, the V gene TRBV12-5; D remains unclear. Deletions cut 0 bases from V and 10 bases from J, with 3 bases between. Germline V gene data show CDR1 as LGHNT and CDR2 as FRNRAP. This CDR3 is built from 10 residues. The full variable domain, in which reference TRBV12-5 and TRBJ1-1 provide the parts outside the CDR3, is DARVTQTPRHKVTEMGQEVTMRCQPILGHNTVFWYRQTMMQGLELLAYFRNRAPLDDSGMPKDRFSAEMPDATLATLKIQPSEPRDSAVYFCASGLVRAFFGQGTRLTVV.

The chain has TRBV9 and TRBJ2-7; D is perhaps TRBD2 (6 bases). Trimming removed 0 bases from V and 9 bases from J, with 13 bases in between. CDR3 length: 13 residues. Germline CDR1 reads SGDLS; CDR2 reads YYNGEE. DNA for the CDR3: TGTGCCAGCAGCGTAGCTGGGACTTCTGGGCAGTACTTC. Its protein is CASSVAGTSGQYF.